The 16 T cell receptor beta chains listed next were all sequenced from one sample in a study of T-cell memory formation after mild COVID-19. Using its own MiXCR run on the 5' RACE reads, TCRdb lists one record per CDR3 protein. The sample lists approximately 89,000 distinct CDR3 sequences, about 13% occurring once. The sequencing sample was made of PBMCs or a T cell subset sorted from them (not recorded which). The receptors originated from a man aged 18-30 years who had mild COVID-19 (a few samples of this study predate the infection). Cell type and time point are not known.

This clonotype was counted only a few times. CDR3 amino acids: CASSEISGRSEAFF. The CDR3 nucleotides read TGTGCCAGCAGTGAAATATCGGGGAGGTCTGAAGCTTTCTTT. The gene calls are TRBV6-1 and TRBJ1-1; D not certain. With 2 bases removed from V and 6 bases from J, the gap between germline ends came to 13 bases. CDR1 is MNHNS, CDR2 SASEGT, per germline. The CDR3 totals 14 residues.

In its sample, this clonotype was seen a few times. This chain joins TRBV9 and TRBJ2-7; no firm D call. V lost 0 bases and J lost 2, with 9 bases in between. Looked up from germline, CDR1 is SGDLS and CDR2 is YYNGEE. This CDR3 region has 14 residues. The CDR3 DNA sequence: TGTGCCAGCAGCGTAGGTGGCTTAACCTACGAGCAGTACTTC. Amino acids: CASSVGGLTYEQYF.

The table lists this clonotype with a count of one. The V and J genes are TRBV7-9 and TRBJ1-1; tentative D call: TRBD1 (5 bases). Germline CDR1 reads SEHNR; CDR2 reads FQNEAQ (reference sequence). V lost 4 bases, J lost 8 bases, and 14 bases lay in between. The CDR3 contains 13 residues. CDR3 DNA sequence: TGTGCCAGCAGCTCAGGGTTGGGGGAGGAAGCTTTCTTT. Translation gives CASSSGLGEEAFF.

V and J are TRBV6-2 or TRBV6-3 and TRBJ2-7; a weak D match, TRBD1 (6 bases). CDR1 is MNHEY and CDR2 is SVGEGT in the germline V gene. V was clipped by 4 bases and J by 6 bases, with 19 bases between them. The CDR3 spans 15 residues. The CDR3 coding sequence is TGTGCCAGCAGTTCCCAACAGGGTTTTAAAGGCGAGCAGTACGTC. Protein product: CASSSQQGFKGEQYV.

This clonotype occurred a few times. The chain uses TRBV29-1 and TRBJ2-7, with unresolved D. Between the trimmed V and J ends, which lost 6 bases and 6 bases, there was a span of 15 bases. This CDR3 spans 12 amino acids. Germline CDR1 SQVTM, CDR2 ANQGSEA. The DNA of the CDR3 is TGCAGCGTGCTAACCCTGATGGGCGAGCAGTACTTC. Residues: CSVLTLMGEQYF.

The V and J genes are TRBV4-1 and TRBJ2-5, with D unresolved. V lost 1 base and J 4 bases, leaving 7 bases between the germline ends. The CDR3 has 13 residues. Germline CDR1 reads MGHRA; CDR2 reads YSYEKL. DNA of the CDR3: TGCGCCAGCAGCCAAGCAACGCGAGAGACCCAGTACTTC. Residues: CASSQATRETQYF.

This clonotype has more than one count but fewer than ten. The chain employs TRBV7-9 and TRBJ2-7; weak D call: TRBD1 (6 bases). Trimming took 2 bases from V and 0 from J, leaving 8 bases between them. Germline-derived CDR1 and CDR2 are SEHNR and FQNEAQ (reference sequence). This CDR3 has 14 residues. The CDR3 DNA sequence: TGTGCCAGCAGCTTAAGAGGGGGCTCCTACGAGCAGTACTTC. Its translation is CASSLRGGSYEQYF.

This chain joins TRBV6-5 and TRBJ2-5; 9 bases match TRBD2. The germline V gene encodes CDR1 MNHEY and CDR2 SVGAGI. Trimming at V came to 2 bases and at J to 4 bases, leaving 5 bases not matched to a gene. The CDR3 totals 15 residues. CDR3 nucleotides: TGTGCCAGCAGTTACGTCGGCGGGGGGGCAGAGACCCAGTACTTC. This codes for CASSYVGGGAETQYF.

This clonotype was counted a few times. A clone one base away is much larger, so this may be a read error. The CDR3 region has the DNA TGTGCCAGCAGTTACAGGGACGCCGGGGAGCTGTTTTTT. This codes for CASSYRDAGELFF. V is TRBV6-5 and J is TRBJ2-2, with D possibly called TRBD1 or TRBD2 (5 bases each). Germline CDR1 is MNHEY and CDR2 is SVGAGI. The CDR3 has 13 residues. The V gene lost 2 bases and the J gene lost 6 bases, with 7 bases spanning the gap.

This sequence joins TRBV19 and TRBJ1-1; tentative D call: TRBD1 (6 bases). The CDR3 length is 14 residues. V lost 1 base, J lost 4 bases, and 10 bases lay in between. Germline CDR1 reads LNHDA; CDR2 reads SQIVND (reference sequence). The CDR3 is CASSIAGAGTEAFF. CDR3 DNA: TGTGCCAGTAGTATAGCAGGGGCCGGCACTGAAGCTTTCTTT.

This clonotype was recorded many times. The rearrangement links TRBV2 to TRBJ2-1; D is possibly TRBD2 (6 bases). The CDR3 is 15 amino acids. Germline V CDR1 and CDR2: SNHLY, FYNNEI. V dropped 3 bases and J dropped 7 bases, with 16 bases sitting between them. DNA for the CDR3: TGTGCCAGCAGTGACATAGCGGTCGAGTTGAATGAGCAGTTCTTC. Translation gives CASSDIAVELNEQFF.

This chain connects TRBV5-1 to TRBJ1-1; TRBD1 aligns across 9 bases. The length of the CDR3 is 14 residues. Losses at the gene ends were 4 bases for V and 4 bases for J; bases not matched to a gene: 5. Germline lookup yields CDR1 SGHRS and CDR2 YFSETQ. The CDR3 DNA is TGCGCCAGCAGCGCAGGGACAGGGACCACTGAAGCTTTCTTT. The encoded protein is CASSAGTGTTEAFF. Drawing the rest from reference TRBV5-1 and TRBJ1-1, the complete variable domain is KAGVTQTPRYLIKTRGQQVTLSCSPISGHRSVSWYQQTPGQGLQFLFEYFSETQRNKGNFPGRFSGRQFSNSRSEMNVSTLELGDSALYLCASSAGTGTTEAFFGQGTRLTVV.

This clonotype has ten or more counts. The chain couples TRBV23-1 to TRBJ2-5; 10 bases fit TRBD2. TRBV23-1 is an ORF; its function is uncertain. Trimming cost V 2 bases and J 0 bases; bases outside gene matches: 6. The CDR3 spans 17 residues. In nucleotides, the CDR3 is TGCGCCAGCAGTCAACACCCACTAGCGGGGCACCAAGAGACCCAGTACTTC. This gives the protein CASSQHPLAGHQETQYF.

The chain employs TRBV7-2 and TRBJ2-3, with D maybe TRBD2 (5 bases). CDR3 length: 13 residues. CDR1 is SGHTA and CDR2 is FQGNSA in the germline V gene. The germline V and J ends were trimmed by 3 bases and 2 bases, with 6 bases remaining between them. CDR3 sequence: CASSLRDTDTQYF. In DNA form, the CDR3 reads TGTGCCAGCAGCTTGAGGGACACAGATACGCAGTATTTT.

The J gene is TRBJ2-1, the V gene TRBV4-3; 9 nucleotides align to TRBD2. From germline, CDR1 is LGHNA and CDR2 YSLEER. V trimming: 5 bases; J trimming: 9 bases; junction bases outside the gene matches: 11. CDR3 length: 15 residues. The CDR3 here is CASSGAGGLSGEQFF. CDR3 coding DNA: TGCGCCAGCAGCGGGGCGGGGGGGCTGTCTGGTGAGCAGTTCTTC.

This clonotype was detected only a few times. This rearrangement joins TRBV30 to TRBJ2-1, with D unclear. V lost 4 bases and J lost 0, with 10 bases in between. The CDR3 totals 14 residues. The germline V gene has CDR1 GTSNPN and CDR2 SVGIG (reference sequence). The CDR3 DNA follows: TGTGCCTGGAACGACGAGAGCTCCTACAATGAGCAGTTCTTC. This codes for CAWNDESSYNEQFF. Combining the CDR3 with reference TRBV30 and TRBJ2-1 gives the whole variable domain SQTIHQWPATLVQPVGSPLSLECTVEGTSNPNLYWYRQAAGRGLQLLFYSVGIGQISSEVPQNLSASRPQDRQFILSSKKLLLSDSGFYLCAWNDESSYNEQFFGPGTRLTVL.